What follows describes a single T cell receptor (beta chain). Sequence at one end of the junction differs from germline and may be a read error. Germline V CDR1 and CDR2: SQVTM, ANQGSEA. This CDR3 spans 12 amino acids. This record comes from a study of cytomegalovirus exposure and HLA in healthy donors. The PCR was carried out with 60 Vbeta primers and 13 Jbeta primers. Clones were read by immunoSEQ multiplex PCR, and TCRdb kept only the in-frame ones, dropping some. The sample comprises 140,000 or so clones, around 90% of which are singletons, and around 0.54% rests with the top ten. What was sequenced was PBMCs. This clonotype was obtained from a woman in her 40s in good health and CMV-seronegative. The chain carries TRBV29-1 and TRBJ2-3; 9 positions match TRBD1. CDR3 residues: CSVQGATGTQYF. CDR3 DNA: TGCAGCGTACAGGGGGCAACAGGTACGCAGTATTTT.